This T cell receptor beta chain was observed in a study of beta chain features in type 1 diabetes. Study-level background: Patients looked much like healthy donors when it came to age, gender and cell yields. Whole-study results and caveats: Moderately but significantly shorter TCRB CDR3s were found in Type 1 diabetes patients in all four CD4+ subsets.

Expressed TCRB transcripts were sequenced, since all the RNA that had been isolated was reverse transcribed. This table comes from immunoSEQ multiplex PCR, and its TCRdb copy is limited to in-frame clones, with some not included. Of around 310,000 clones detected, roughly 13% appear once; the ten largest clones hold roughly 0.015%. A sort by CD45RO/CCR7/CD25/CD127/CD95/CD27 yielded CD4+ naive, central memory, regulatory and stem cell-like memory cells. All sorted populations exceeded 98% purity. Germline loops: CDR1 SGHTA, CDR2 FQGNSA. V dropped 2 bases and J dropped 1 base, with 8 bases sitting between them. The CDR3 is 14 amino acids. Concerning this clone: The target antigen is unknown.

The chain joins TRBV7-2 to TRBJ2-5, with D possibly TRBD1 on 6 matching bases. This TCR was recovered from a woman younger than 35 with type 1 diabetes. The specimen sequenced was naive CD4+ T cells from blood. Here the CDR3 DNA reads TGTGCCAGCAGCTTATCAGGGGTCCAAGAGACCCAGTACTTC. Its protein product is CASSLSGVQETQYF. Complete variable domain (other parts from reference TRBV7-2 and TRBJ2-5): GAGVSQSPSNKVTEKGKDVELRCDPISGHTALYWYRQSLGQGLEFLIYFQGNSAPDKSGLPSDRFSAERTGGSVSTLTIQRTQQEDSAVYLCASSLSGVQETQYFGPGTRLLVL.